The 15 T cell receptor beta chains given below trace back to one sample, sequenced in a study of CD8+ T cells in alopecia areata. Investigators isolated RNA and reverse transcribed it into cDNA to act as the sequencing template. Clones were sequenced by immunoSEQ multiplex PCR, and TCRdb holds only the in-frame ones, with some missing. The sample lists some 200,000 clones, 58% occurring once. The treatment here: oral pan-JAK inhibitor, 5-10 mg twice daily. The specimen was CD4+ T cells sorted from blood, collected at week 24, from a patient treated with tofacitinib. Receptor source: a human donor with alopecia areata.

V and J are TRBV7-2 and TRBJ2-7; no clear D gene. Germline CDR1 SGHTA, CDR2 FQGNSA. V was trimmed by 3 bases and J by 1 base, leaving 10 bases between them. The CDR3 runs 14 residues. CDR3 bases: TGTGCCAGCAGCTTGGGCCGTCCGTCCTACGAGCAGTACTTC. Translating gives CASSLGRPSYEQYF.

The V and J genes are TRBV28 and TRBJ2-7; no reliable D call. V gave up 8 bases and J gave up 6 bases, with 17 bases separating them. Per germline, CDR1 MDHEN and CDR2 SYDVKM. The CDR3 covers 13 residues. The CDR3 reads CASHTPALGEQYF. DNA of the CDR3: TGTGCCAGCCACACCCCGGCACTGGGCGAGCAGTACTTC.

The V and J genes are TRBV29-1 and TRBJ2-7; D might be TRBD1 or TRBD2, each matching 5 bases. V lost 2 bases and J lost 2, with 7 bases in between. The germline V gene has CDR1 SQVTM and CDR2 ANQGSEA. The CDR3 has 12 residues. The CDR3: CSVERGPYEQYF. Written as DNA, the CDR3 is TGCAGCGTTGAACGGGGCCCCTACGAGCAGTACTTC.

V and J are TRBV7-9 and TRBJ2-1; TRBD2 agrees at 8 bases. Germline V gene sequence: CDR1 SEHNR, CDR2 FQNEAQ (reference sequence). The V segment lost 5 bases and the J segment 5 bases; nucleotides outside the gene matches: 8. The CDR3 totals 15 residues. CDR3 nucleotides: TGTGCCAGCAGCCTTACTAGCGGAACGAACAATGAGCAGTTCTTC. This gives the protein CASSLTSGTNNEQFF. The whole variable domain, filled in from reference TRBV7-9 and TRBJ2-1, reads DTGVSQNPRHKITKRGQNVTFRCDPISEHNRLYWYRQTLGQGPEFLTYFQNEAQLEKSRLLSDRFSAERPKGSFSTLEIQRTEQGDSAMYLCASSLTSGTNNEQFFGPGTRLTVL.

This sequence joins TRBV30 and TRBJ2-1; no clear D. Between the trimmed V and J ends, which lost 2 bases and 10 bases, there was a span of 15 bases. The CDR3 extends over 13 amino acids. Per germline, CDR1 GTSNPN and CDR2 SVGIG (reference sequence). The CDR3 region has the DNA TGTGCCTGGAGTCTTAGGGTGATTGAGGAGCAGTTCTTC. Its protein product is CAWSLRVIEEQFF. Variable domain in full (rest from reference TRBV30 and TRBJ2-1): SQTIHQWPATLVQPVGSPLSLECTVEGTSNPNLYWYRQAAGRGLQLLFYSVGIGQISSEVPQNLSASRPQDRQFILSSKKLLLSDSGFYLCAWSLRVIEEQFFGPGTRLTVL.

The chain carries TRBV7-2 and TRBJ2-3; the match to TRBD1 covers 7 bases. Germline V lookup: CDR1 SGHTA, CDR2 FQGNSA. V was clipped by 1 base and J by 1 base; unmatched bases: 2. This CDR3 has 15 residues. DNA of the CDR3: TGTGCCAGCAGCTTAGTCACAGGGGGCACAGATACGCAGTATTTT. Translating gives CASSLVTGGTDTQYF.

This clone was observed a few times. The rearrangement uses TRBV29-1 and TRBJ1-2; 10 nucleotides match TRBD1. The CDR3 has 16 residues. J gave up 2 bases and V 1 base, and 7 bases lay outside the gene matches. The germline CDR1 and CDR2 sequences are SQVTM and ANQGSEA. The DNA for the CDR3 is TGCAGCGTTGAAGGTCCCTCGGGACAGGGGAACTATGGCTACACCTTC. Amino acid sequence: CSVEGPSGQGNYGYTF.

The chain joins TRBV5-6 to TRBJ1-2; D remains ambiguous. The germline V and J ends were trimmed by 3 bases and 2 bases, with 14 bases remaining between them. The germline CDR1 and CDR2 sequences are SGHDT and YYEEEE. The CDR3 sequence is 15 residues long. Here the CDR3 DNA reads TGTGCCAGCAGCTCCCCTTTAACACCGAACTATGGCTACACCTTC. It translates to CASSSPLTPNYGYTF.

The chain carries TRBV28 and TRBJ2-7, with TRBD1 matching over 8 bases. CDR3 length equals 17 residues. V lost 3 bases to trimming and J lost 9 bases; unmatched junction nucleotides: 19. Germline CDR1 reads MDHEN; CDR2 reads SYDVKM. The CDR3, as DNA: TGTGCCAGCAGTTTCCTGATCGCCGGGACAGGTATAGGACGGCAGTACTTC. Amino acid sequence: CASSFLIAGTGIGRQYF.

The gene calls are TRBV7-2 and TRBJ1-5, with 9 positions matching TRBD1. CDR3 length equals 15 residues. Per germline, CDR1 SGHTA and CDR2 FQGNSA. V shed 2 bases and J 6 bases; nucleotides not matched to a gene: 5. CDR3 in DNA: TGTGCCAGCAGCTTAAAAACAGGGGGCGGTCAGCCCCAGCATTTT. Encoded protein: CASSLKTGGGQPQHF.

The V and J genes are TRBV6-1 and TRBJ1-5, with D hard to call. V gave up 4 bases and J gave up 1 base, with 5 bases separating them. The V gene's germline CDR1 is MNHNS and CDR2 SASEGT. This CDR3 has 13 amino acids. CDR3 in amino acids: CASSGGSNQPQHF. CDR3 coding DNA: TGTGCCAGCAGTGGAGGGAGCAATCAGCCCCAGCATTTT.

This clone turned up a few times. The genes are TRBV29-1 and TRBJ1-1; unclear D gene. There are 12 residues in the CDR3. V shed 3 bases and J shed 2 bases, with 7 bases lying between them. Germline V gives CDR1 SQVTM, CDR2 ANQGSEA. The CDR3 loop is CSVDNSNTEAFF. In DNA form, the CDR3 reads TGCAGCGTTGATAACAGCAACACTGAAGCTTTCTTT.

This clone was found many times. This rearrangement joins TRBV7-9 to TRBJ1-6; tentatively, D is TRBD1 (6 bases). Germline assignment: CDR1 SEHNR and CDR2 FQNEAQ (reference sequence). The CDR3 is made up of 15 amino acids. Trimming left V 0 bases short and J 7 bases short, with 10 bases between. The DNA for the CDR3 is TGTGCCAGCAGCTTAGCCACAGGGACGAATTCACCCCTCCACTTT. Translated: CASSLATGTNSPLHF.

The chain employs TRBV5-1 and TRBJ1-2, with no clear D. V was shortened by 0 bases and J by 8 bases, with 11 bases between the two germline ends. The CDR3 has 13 amino acids. CDR1 and CDR2 from the germline V gene are SGHRS and YFSETQ. CDR3 coding DNA: TGCGCCAGCAGCTTGGCCACAAGCTTGGGCTACACCTTC. The encoded protein is CASSLATSLGYTF.

This clone was seen a few times. The chain couples TRBV29-1 to TRBJ2-5, with 7 bases fitting TRBD2. The ends lost 1 base at V and 1 base at J; junction bases unmatched: 0. The germline gives CDR1 SQVTM, CDR2 ANQGSEA. The CDR3 is 13 amino acids. The CDR3 spells CSVEASGQETQYF. The CDR3 coding sequence is TGCAGCGTTGAAGCTAGCGGCCAAGAGACCCAGTACTTC.